This paragraph covers one T cell receptor beta chain sequence. Its antigen is currently not known. Library preparation used the immunoSEQ multiplex PCR assay. A mixture of 60 forward primers for TCR Vbeta segments and 13 reverse primers for TCR Jbeta segments was used in the multiplex PCR. The CDR3 region of rearranged TCR beta genes was amplified from genomic DNA by a multiplex PCR assay. The amplified TCR beta libraries were sequenced on the Illumina HiSeq System as 87-base-pair reads. Under the source paper's analysis protocol: A later analysis tallied 75 million to 95 million unique TCR beta chains across the 610 or so repertoires, and approximately 12 million of those chains were shared by two or more donors. Raw reads were error-corrected and collapsed into unique sequences by a nearest-neighbor algorithm in which closely related sequences were merged to remove PCR and sequencing errors. V, D and J gene segments were assigned by aligning CDR3 sequences to IMGT reference sequences. For a sequence to be retained, a match of at least six nucleotides to both a V gene segment and a J gene segment was required. Rearrangements were called productive when the CDR3 lacked stop codons and stayed in frame with V and J; all others were non-productive. CDR3 was defined by IMGT convention, running from the second conserved V-encoded cysteine to the conserved J-encoded phenylalanine. Sequences without an unambiguous match to a single V gene segment were excluded from the earlier analysis of a few hundred of the donors. In an earlier analysis of some 590 of the donors, a V segment was called functional when productive rearrangements were above 56.7%, and segregating when the standard deviation between donors exceeded 5%. To diagnose cytomegalovirus status from the catalog of TCR beta chain sequences, a statistical classification framework was built. In a later analysis, TCR nucleotide sequences were compared against IMGT/GENE-DB human TR gene sequences so that V and J genes could be assigned. In a later analysis, CDR3 sequences and most-parsimonious VDJ recombination scenarios were assigned using the TCRdist pipeline. In a later analysis, every TCR beta chain was defined by the combination of its CDR3 amino acid sequence and its V-gene family, and reads without a unique V-gene family were dropped. As a way to deal with suspected cross-contamination and a sequencing artifact, a later analysis dropped roughly 600 nucleotide sequences that were highly shared and had low generation probability. For each public chain, a later analysis derived a clonal expansion index from normalized ranks of inferred template counts within each repertoire. In a later analysis, generation probabilities were computed using a VDJ recombination model fitted to out-of-frame rearrangements, and the results were checked against IGoR. Hypergeometric tests were used in a later analysis to score TCR-TCR, TCR-HLA and TCR-CMV co-occurrence, with a repertoire-size bias correction applied to the TCR pairs. A later analysis estimated false discovery rates by permuting HLA or CMV assignments 20 times. A later analysis grouped co-occurring TCRs with DBSCAN, adding TCRdist sequence similarity when clustering within HLA-allele-positive subsets. Repertoires with fewer than 30,000 or more than 120,000 public chains were left out of co-occurrence clustering, as were a handful of repertoires with anomalous nucleotide sharing. Imported from immuneACCESS, the table was reduced by TCRdb to in-frame sequences with V and J called. These copies leave out some clones; in studies compared against another copy, an unresolved V gene accounts for under half, and the cause of the remainder is not known. V, J and clone size are taken as reported in that table, and D and trimming were inferred from the DNA itself. In this sample's table one finds 40,000 to 50,000 clones. Jointly, the top ten make up under 2% of the sample.

CDR1 and CDR2 are drawn from the germline V gene (reference sequence): SGHNT, YYREEE. The CDR3 numbers 15 residues from cysteine through phenylalanine. Only the CDR3 DNA is retained, 45 bases long and in frame from the first base. The trim is 2 bases for V and 4 bases for J, with a gap of 16 bases between the germline ends. The sample comes from a study of cytomegalovirus exposure and HLA in healthy donors (dated by TCRdb to between 2016 and 2019). Regarding the study in general: In an earlier analysis of roughly 590 of the donors, less than 350 Gb of sequence data and 90 million to 120 million unique TCR beta sequences from about 190 million T cells were reported. An earlier analysis of several hundred of the donors used high-throughput TCR beta sequencing to judge whether each TCR beta V gene segment behaved as functional or pseudogenic. Typing coverage varied by locus: roughly 620-640 donors for A, B, C, DRB1 and DQB1; approximately 520 for DQA1; more than 600 for DPA1; approximately 470 for DPB1. An early release covering roughly 580 HLA-typed donors comprised about 300 gigabases of sequencing data and approximately 80 million unique TCR sequences. In addition to the first cohort of 666 subjects, a separate validation cohort of 120 different subjects was used. HLA typing covered class I and class II loci at four-digit resolution. The later analysis used no new phenotypic data to find candidate immune exposures, relying instead on TCR beta sequences and their occurrence across donors. In a later analysis, previously published TCR beta repertoires from 666 donors were re-analyzed and high-resolution HLA genotyping was added so that TCR occurrence patterns could be studied. Genome-wide SNP genotypes for about three fifths of the roughly 670 donors were used in a later genetic analysis, which treated that subset as a discovery cohort. Among the approximately 420 genotyped donors, around 81% belonged to the genetic ancestry cluster associated with self-reported Caucasian donors. The aim of the study was to test whether cataloging public T cell receptors could identify signatures of past pathogen exposure. Several DR-DQ haplotypes were treated as single units for association and clustering because of strong linkage in the cohort. Every repertoire in the discovery cohort had been generated on one and the same sequencing platform. Among a few hundred genotyped donors of the cohort, an average of around 240,000 unique TCR beta nucleotide sequences were sequenced per donor, around 18% of them non-productive. To predict cytomegalovirus infection status, the study brought together high-throughput TCR immunosequencing, statistical association of individual TCRs with disease status, and machine learning. The study profiled the T cell repertoires of 666 subjects by immunosequencing and related them to cytomegalovirus serostatus. Alongside the repertoire data, information on donor age, sex, ethnicity and CMV serostatus was compiled.

The cohort consisted of 650 to 850 healthy bone marrow donors. At the time of sampling, every cohort member was nominally healthy, though immune exposures that went unrecorded were likely present. The donor tested CMV seronegative and was one of the 352 seronegative cohort members. A peripheral blood sample was provided by each donor, and peripheral blood mononuclear cells were used for TCR beta sequencing. Genomic DNA was extracted from the blood cell samples with the Qiagen DNeasy Blood Extraction Kit. What the research found in general, with its limitations: Most CMV-associated TCR beta chains appeared to be HLA-restricted in a later analysis, and the HLA associations seemed to be driven largely by CMV exposure. Specific HLA alleles were associated with 15,000 to 20,000 TCR beta sequences at a false discovery rate of 0.05 in a later analysis. CMV serostatus was the only immune exposure information available for the cohort. Fewer than 20 rarely observed V segments, including chromosome 9 orphons, were excluded from the earlier analysis of several hundred of the donors because counts were too low. The authors suggested that the approach could potentially be extended to other disease states and immunological phenotypes. An association between a missense DCLRE1C variant and V-gene and J-gene trimming of TCR beta chains was found in a later genetic analysis and replicated in an independent cohort. A later genetic analysis reported fewer N-insertions in productive TCRs among donors in an Asian-associated ancestry cluster than the approximately 700-donor mean. Presence/absence analyses assumed roughly uniform sequencing depth across donors, an assumption that may not hold. Several of the top co-occurrence clusters appeared to be linked to parvovirus B19, influenza, CMV and Epstein-Barr virus, according to a later analysis. A group of highly shared sequence variants was considered likely to be a technical artifact of the sequencing pipeline. Correlated functional status among segregating V segments might reflect linkage disequilibrium, but an unknown experimental factor could not be ruled out. A few of the identified cytomegalovirus-associated TCR beta chains were confirmed in vitro to be specific for cytomegalovirus antigens. In the study, some 160 TCR beta chains were listed as associated with cytomegalovirus. Because the 87-base-pair reads could not distinguish some IMGT-functional V segments, including TRBV6-2 and TRBV6-3, those segments were excluded. Cytomegalovirus status was reported to be diagnosed by the classifier with high specificity and sensitivity in both the original and validation cohorts. Because some donors lacked HLA typing at each locus, the association tests relied only on the typed subset. Compared with equally common non-associated chains, HLA-associated TCR beta chains in a later analysis were more clonally expanded and had lower generation probabilities. When HLA alleles, especially DR and DQ, strongly co-occurred, attributing TCR associations to individual alleles was difficult. A further reported finding was that TCR beta sequences accurately predicted the HLA-A and HLA-B alleles for most subjects in the first cohort. In an earlier analysis of approximately 590 of the donors, most TCR beta V segments appeared in productive rearrangements about 87% or about 30% of the time, broadly matching IMGT annotations. Most TCR sequences were seen in very few donors, while some public TCRs were found in many individuals. According to a later analysis, TCR association rates differed among HLA loci, with DRB1 alleles showing the most associated TCRs and HLA-C alleles showing the fewest. Only TCR beta chains were sequenced in this cohort, and the absence of alpha or paired-chain data limited detectable features.

What was sequenced was PBMCs. This sequence originates from a young woman in good health and CMV-seronegative. Recombination connected TRBV5-4 to TRBJ2-7, with the D segment identity uncertain. The CDR3 reads as follows: CASSLYGEIVYEQYF. The DNA reads TGTGCCAGCAGCTTATACGGAGAGATAGTATACGAGCAGTACTTC.